This T cell receptor (beta chain) was recovered during a study of T cell responses to AZD1222 COVID-19 vaccine (TCRdb year 2021). For the study in its entirety: A total of more than 230 trial participants underwent TCR sequencing, of whom around 200 received two doses of AZD1222 and approximately 25 received two doses of the MenACWY control vaccine. Enrollment into the trials was organized by age into subgroups of 18-55, 56-69 and 70-plus years, and those subgroups contained roughly 150, 30 and 60 TCR-sequenced participants, respectively. Paper-wide results and their limitations: The whole spike protein was spanned by vaccine-associated CD4 TCRs, and dominant responses were seen in regions 160-218 and 743-854. Only 5 to 7 AZD1222 recipients were SARS-CoV-2 seropositive at baseline, limiting conclusions about previously exposed vaccinees. Reportedly, close to half of the unique spike-specific TCRs recognized epitopes lying outside the regions that are mutated in the B.1.351 and B.1.1.7 variants. The 56-69-year group was small, and its depth increase did not reach significance, likely because of low power. Participants were mostly white British and included more females than males, and it was suggested by the authors that clonal diversity may have been underestimated. Because no samples from the day 14 peak response were available, repertoires could be characterized only after the peak T cell response. A significant rise in spike-specific TCR breadth and depth was observed after two AZD1222 doses relative to day 0 and relative to MenACWY recipients.

The time point label corresponds to: about 28 days (+/-7) after the second vaccine dose. AZD1222 recipients with second doses at about 4 weeks or about 12 weeks were pooled, because spike-specific TCR depth and breadth did not differ between schedules. Samples from vaccinated people were obtained from the UK trials COV001 and COV002, which included a single-blind randomized controlled phase 2/3 trial of AZD1222 (ChAdOx1 nCoV-19) in healthy adults. Trial participant PBMC samples were collected at day 0 and day 28 after the second dose for TCRbeta chain sequencing. The sample holds a few counts of this clone. Its antigen is unknown. The input lacks base qualities; no much larger clone sits a single base away. The CDR3 regions of human TCRbeta chains were analyzed by immunosequencing. In the original analysis: TCRs in the repertoires were compared against a reference library of SARS-CoV-2-specific TCRs that had been generated with the MIRA antigen-specificity platform. Breadth was defined as the fraction of unique TCRs that were SARS-CoV-2-associated, and depth was defined as the fraction of total T cells that were SARS-CoV-2-associated. Using the MIRA data, every spike-specific TCR was mapped to the spike region that the TCR reacted to and assigned to either a CD4 or a CD8 class. Log10-transformed breadth and depth values were compared by one-way ANOVA with Sidak's multiple comparisons tests. As stored in TCRdb, this immuneACCESS dataset retains in-frame rearrangements with V and J assigned. A fraction of the clones does not appear; measured against another copy, unresolved V genes explain less than half of the discrepancy, and the remainder lacks a known reason. D and trimming come from the DNA, and the V and J calls and clone size come from that table. This sample gives tens of thousands of clones in total; nearly 90% of them show up just once. The top ten clones comprise about 9.3% of the sample.

V loses 1 base, J loses 8 bases, and the germline ends lie 17 bases apart. The CDR3 runs 16 residues from the cysteine to the phenylalanine. Only the CDR3 region is kept as DNA, spanning 48 bases read in frame from base 1. The germline V gene (reference sequence) yields LNHDA for CDR1 and SQIVND for CDR2. This TCR derives from an adult who received the AZD1222 COVID-19 vaccine. The chain links TRBV19 with TRBJ1-4; the D gene assignment is ambiguous. The specimen was peripheral blood, collected 28 days after the second AZD1222 dose. The DNA sequence is TGTGCCAGTAGTATAGGCAATCCGGGCGGGAGAGAAAAACTGTTTTTT. It translates to CASSIGNPGGREKLFF. The full variable domain, completed from the reference TRBV19 and TRBJ1-4 proteins outside the CDR3, reads DGGITQSPKYLFRKEGQNVTLSCEQNLNHDAMYWYRQDPGQGLRLIYYSQIVNDFQKGDIAEGYSVSREKKESFPLTVTSAQKNPTAFYLCASSIGNPGGREKLFFGSGTQLSVL.